The clone carrying this TCR beta chain was seen only once. The antigen is undetermined. The CDR3 loop spans 16 amino acids. The ends were cut back, 0 bases at V and 7 bases at J, with 17 bases in the middle. CDR1 SGHTS and CDR2 YDEGEE come from the germline V gene. This sample's time point: cycle 4 day 1 (C4D1), after six to seven weeks of nivolumab. Each patient's relapse followed autologous stem cell transplantation, and brentuximab vedotin exposure varied. Method: immunoSEQ multiplex PCR; TCRdb's copy keeps in-frame clones and lacks some. The sample carries tens of thousands of clones, about 80% recorded once. These data belong to a study of PD-1 blockade in classical Hodgkin lymphoma. Notes on the study in general: The origin of the repertoire differences remains undefined, with disease activity or prior therapy as possible causes. Nivolumab initiation under 1 year post-ASCT meant exclusion. Diversity similar to that of newly diagnosed patients was seen at baseline in complete responders.

The TCR comes from a human donor with classical Hodgkin lymphoma. Sample: peripheral blood mononuclear cells (PBMCs), taken before the fourth cycle of nivolumab. The chain couples TRBV5-8 to TRBJ1-5, with D tentatively TRBD1 (6 bases). The CDR3 DNA reads as TGTGCCAGCAGCTTGGCTTCATGGAGCAGGGGACAGCCCCAGCATTTT. The encoded protein is CASSLASWSRGQPQHF.